Listed below are T cell receptor beta chains from one sample, sequenced in a study of T cells after yellow fever vaccination. A single record per CDR3 protein comes from TCRdb applying MiXCR to the 5' RACE reads. This table has approximately 550,000 distinct CDR3 sequences, 15% to 20% appearing once. Sample: PBMCs, taken 15 days after the yellow fever booster vaccination. These receptors were taken from a young man who received the YFV17D yellow fever vaccine. The CDR3 runs from the conserved cysteine through the conserved F or W. The D gene is left open where the match is weak. Not every row has a clone size; where given, it reads once, few, many or a size class.

D: NA; V: TRBV5-1; J: TRBJ2-1; size: NA; CDR3: CASSFVGSDEQFF; DNA: TGCGCCAGCAGCTTTGTGGGCTCCGATGAGCAGTTCTTC
D: NA; V: TRBV10-3; J: TRBJ2-5; size: NA; CDR3: CAISESGVTLETQYF; DNA: TGTGCCATCAGTGAGTCGGGGGTCACCTTGGAGACCCAGTACTTC
D: NA; V: TRBV7-9; J: TRBJ1-2; size: NA; CDR3: CASSLVGSGDYGYTF; DNA: TGTGCCAGCAGCTTAGTAGGCTCTGGGGACTATGGCTACACCTTC
D: TRBD2; V: TRBV7-7; J: TRBJ2-1; size: few; CDR3: CASSLDLAGGKSSYNEQFF; DNA: TGTGCCAGCAGCTTAGATCTAGCGGGAGGGAAGAGCTCCTACAATGAGCAGTTCTTC
D: NA; V: TRBV9; J: TRBJ2-1; size: NA; CDR3: CASSVVGRVSYNEQFF; DNA: TGTGCCAGCAGCGTAGTAGGACGGGTCTCCTACAATGAGCAGTTCTTC
D: TRBD2; V: TRBV6-1; J: TRBJ2-7; size: few; CDR3: CASSVTSGGYRNVDEQYF; DNA: TGTGCCAGCAGCGTCACTAGCGGGGGTTATAGAAACGTCGACGAGCAGTACTTC
D: TRBD2; V: TRBV7-2; J: TRBJ2-5; size: NA; CDR3: CASSNTSVQETQYF; DNA: TGTGCCAGCAGCAACACTAGCGTACAAGAGACCCAGTACTTC
D: TRBD2; V: TRBV3-1; J: TRBJ2-3; size: NA; CDR3: CASSPGTSGVLRDTQYF; DNA: TGTGCCAGCAGCCCCGGGACTAGCGGGGTGCTGAGGGATACGCAGTATTTT
D: NA; V: TRBV30; J: TRBJ2-3; size: NA; CDR3: CAWTHEWGLSTDTQYF; DNA: TGTGCCTGGACCCACGAGTGGGGGTTGAGCACAGATACGCAGTATTTT
D: NA; V: TRBV5-1; J: TRBJ2-6; size: NA; CDR3: CASSFVGASGANVLTF; DNA: TGCGCCAGCAGCTTTGTGGGCGCCTCTGGGGCCAACGTCCTGACTTTC
D: TRBD2; V: TRBV5-1; J: TRBJ2-7; size: NA; CDR3: CASSPLGTSGGYEQYF; DNA: TGCGCCAGCAGCCCCCTCGGGACTAGCGGAGGCTACGAGCAGTACTTC
D: TRBD1; V: TRBV7-8; J: TRBJ1-2; size: few; CDR3: CASSPSGGDRSYTF; DNA: TGTGCCAGCAGCCCCTCTGGGGGGGACAGGAGCTACACCTTC
D: NA; V: TRBV27; J: TRBJ2-7; size: few; CDR3: CASSPYHASYEQYF; DNA: TGTGCCAGCAGTCCCTACCACGCGTCCTACGAGCAGTACTTC
D: TRBD2; V: TRBV20-1; J: TRBJ2-5; size: NA; CDR3: CSAISGRALKTQYF; DNA: TGCAGTGCCATTAGCGGGAGGGCCCTAAAGACCCAGTACTTC
D: NA; V: TRBV7-2; J: TRBJ1-6; size: many; CDR3: CASSAGTYLGSPLHF; DNA: TGTGCCAGCAGCGCTGGGACCTACTTAGGGTCACCCCTCCACTTT
D: NA; V: TRBV5-1; J: TRBJ1-2; size: NA; CDR3: CASSLDAPGRDGYTF; DNA: TGCGCCAGCAGCTTGGATGCCCCGGGTCGGGATGGCTACACCTTC
D: TRBD1; V: TRBV4-3; J: TRBJ2-2; size: NA; CDR3: CASSRGTDSTGELFF; DNA: TGCGCCAGCAGCCGGGGGACAGACTCCACCGGGGAGCTGTTTTTT
D: TRBD1; V: TRBV15; J: TRBJ2-5; size: NA; CDR3: CATSTGGDSGETQYF; DNA: TGTGCCACCAGCACAGGGGGTGATTCAGGGGAGACCCAGTACTTC
D: NA; V: TRBV29-1; J: TRBJ1-1; size: few; CDR3: CSASLQGTEAFF; DNA: TGCAGCGCCTCACTCCAGGGCACTGAAGCTTTCTTT
D: NA; V: TRBV6-5; J: TRBJ2-1; size: few; CDR3: CASSYSMPRGYNEQFF; DNA: TGTGCCAGCAGTTACTCGATGCCCCGGGGCTACAATGAGCAGTTCTTC
D: NA; V: TRBV29-1; J: TRBJ2-7; size: NA; CDR3: CSVRGGLSYEQYF; DNA: TGCAGCGTTCGAGGGGGACTTTCCTACGAGCAGTACTTC
D: TRBD2; V: TRBV18; J: TRBJ2-1; size: few; CDR3: CASSPSLAGLNEQFF; DNA: TGTGCCAGCTCACCTTCCCTAGCGGGCCTCAATGAGCAGTTCTTC
D: NA; V: TRBV6-1; J: TRBJ2-3; size: NA; CDR3: CASSPGGAGTDTQYF; DNA: TGTGCCAGCAGTCCCGGCGGGGCTGGGACAGATACGCAGTATTTT
D: NA; V: TRBV5-5; J: TRBJ2-5; size: NA; CDR3: CASSPGFPGGETQYF; DNA: TGTGCCAGCAGCCCGGGATTTCCAGGAGGGGAGACCCAGTACTTC
D: NA; V: TRBV6-5; J: TRBJ2-3; size: NA; CDR3: CASSYKRGPSSTDTQYF; DNA: TGTGCCAGCAGTTACAAGCGCGGCCCGTCCAGCACAGATACGCAGTATTTT
D: NA; V: TRBV3-1; J: TRBJ2-5; size: NA; CDR3: CASSQAGSWRETQYF; DNA: TGTGCCAGCAGCCAAGCGGGGAGTTGGAGGGAGACCCAGTACTTC
D: NA; V: TRBV7-2; J: TRBJ1-4; size: few; CDR3: CASSKGEQSEKLFF; DNA: TGTGCCAGCAGCAAGGGGGAGCAGAGTGAAAAACTGTTTTTT